Listed here are 27 T cell receptor beta chains from one sample, sequenced in a study of blood T cell repertoires in COVID-19. Using immunoSEQ multiplex PCR, the repertoire was profiled, and TCRdb retains in-frame clones only, with some absent. The sample carries 400,000 to 500,000 clones, more than 75% recorded once. What was sequenced was PBMCs or T cells enriched from blood (not recorded which). These receptors came from a woman in her thirties or forties who had recovered from COVID-19.

The gene calls are TRBV4-3 and TRBJ2-5, with a possible D match to TRBD1 (5 bases). The V gene's germline CDR1 is LGHNA and CDR2 YSLEER. This CDR3 contains 18 residues. V was shortened by 0 bases and J by 2 bases, with 19 bases between the two germline ends. DNA of the CDR3: TGCGCCAGCAGCCAAGAGGGGCCCCTACCAGGAGATCAAGAGACCCAGTACTTC. It translates to CASSQEGPLPGDQETQYF.

This clone was observed a few times. The chain is built from TRBV5-1 and TRBJ1-5; D call uncertain. Germline assignment: CDR1 SGHRS and CDR2 YFSETQ. The CDR3 is 13 amino acids. Between the trimmed V and J ends, which lost 2 bases and 6 bases, there was a span of 9 bases. This chain's CDR3 is CASSFSGPQPQHF. DNA of the CDR3: TGCGCCAGCAGCTTTAGTGGGCCTCAGCCCCAGCATTTT.

The rearrangement links TRBV6-5 to TRBJ2-7, with TRBD2 identical over 7 bases. V was clipped by 6 bases and J by 3 bases; unmatched bases: 8. This CDR3 has 14 residues. Per the germline V gene, CDR1 is MNHEY and CDR2 is SVGAGI. CDR3 nucleotides: TGTGCCAGCAGGAGTGGGGGGGATTTCTACGAGCAGTACTTC. Translating gives CASRSGGDFYEQYF.

V gene TRBV15 combines with J gene TRBJ2-1; TRBD2 aligns across 10 bases. Trimming at V came to 0 bases and at J to 12 bases, leaving 11 bases not matched to a gene. This CDR3 contains 16 residues. Germline assignment: CDR1 LNHNV and CDR2 YYDKDF (reference sequence). The CDR3 sequence: CATSRDLLAGDPGQFF. The CDR3 DNA reads TGTGCCACCAGCAGAGATTTGCTAGCGGGGGACCCGGGGCAGTTCTTC.

The chain uses TRBV7-9 and TRBJ2-2; 9 bases agree with TRBD2. The CDR3 covers 15 residues. Germline V lookup: CDR1 SEHNR, CDR2 FQNEAQ (reference sequence). The trim removed 5 bases at V and 7 bases at J, leaving 8 bases unmatched. The CDR3 here is CASSTGLAQHGELFF. For the CDR3, the DNA is TGTGCCAGCAGCACGGGACTAGCTCAACACGGGGAGCTGTTTTTT.

The rearrangement joins TRBV27 to TRBJ2-3, with D unresolved. Per germline, CDR1 MNHEY and CDR2 SMNVEV (reference sequence). Trimming left V 1 base short and J 0 bases short, with 8 bases between. The CDR3 runs 15 residues. The chain's CDR3 is CASSLFWRSTDTQYF. As DNA, the CDR3 is TGTGCCAGCAGTTTATTCTGGCGGAGCACAGATACGCAGTATTTT.

The rearrangement links TRBV5-1 to TRBJ2-1; TRBD2 aligns across 9 bases. J gave up 7 bases and V 1 base, and 15 bases lay outside the gene matches. Germline V lookup: CDR1 SGHRS, CDR2 YFSETQ. The CDR3 is made up of 18 amino acids. The CDR3 spells CASSLLASGNPSRNEQFF. Here the CDR3 DNA reads TGCGCCAGCAGCTTGTTGGCTAGCGGGAACCCCTCTAGGAATGAGCAGTTCTTC.

This sequence joins TRBV28 and TRBJ2-2, with TRBD1 as a possible D gene (5 bases). The CDR3 is 13 residues long. The germline V and J ends were trimmed by 10 bases and 2 bases, with 11 bases remaining between them. Germline V gene data show CDR1 as MDHEN and CDR2 as SYDVKM. Here the CDR3 reads CATQRTNTGELFF. CDR3 DNA: TGTGCCACCCAAAGGACAAACACCGGGGAGCTGTTTTTT.

The V gene is TRBV11-2, the J gene TRBJ2-7; perhaps TRBD2 as D (5 bases). The CDR3 sequence is 15 residues long. The germline V gene encodes CDR1 SGHAT and CDR2 FQNNGV. Deletions cut 4 bases from V and 7 bases from J, with 20 bases between. The CDR3 protein is CASSSGVAGVSEQYF. The CDR3 DNA reads TGTGCCAGCAGCTCTGGAGTTGCGGGTGTGAGTGAGCAGTACTTC.

This clone turned up a few times. The chain employs TRBV5-6 and TRBJ1-2; tentatively, D is TRBD1 (5 bases). Trimming stripped 4 bases from V and 5 bases from J, with 15 bases between. This CDR3 contains 14 residues. Germline-derived CDR1 and CDR2 are SGHDT and YYEEEE. CDR3 nucleotide sequence: TGTGCCAGCAGCCCGCCGGGGGACGGGTATGGCTACACCTTC. Amino acids: CASSPPGDGYGYTF.

The rearrangement uses TRBV10-1 and TRBJ2-1; TRBD1 agrees at 7 bases. Germline CDR1 is WNHNN and CDR2 is SYGVQD (reference sequence). The CDR3 length is 17 residues. V lost 5 bases, J lost 2 bases, and 12 bases stayed unmatched. The CDR3 loop reads CASSPPKGAGPYNEQFF. The CDR3 nucleotides are TGCGCCAGCAGTCCACCAAAGGGGGCTGGCCCCTACAATGAGCAGTTCTTC.

The rearrangement uses TRBV5-1 and TRBJ2-2; tentatively, D is TRBD2 (6 bases). The CDR3 covers 16 residues. V was cut by 5 bases and J by 6 bases, with 20 bases left in between. The germline V gene has CDR1 SGHRS and CDR2 YFSETQ. The CDR3 loop is CASSWWGGEASGELFF. The CDR3 region has the DNA TGCGCCAGCAGTTGGTGGGGAGGAGAAGCATCCGGGGAGCTGTTTTTT.

On this clone itself: Other nucleotide sequences from this sample produce the same CDR3. The chain joins TRBV5-1 to TRBJ1-4; 8 positions agree with TRBD1. This CDR3 has 15 amino acids. Germline CDR1 is SGHRS and CDR2 is YFSETQ. The V gene end was trimmed by 3 bases and the J gene end by 7 bases; junction bases not matched to a gene: 8. In nucleotides, the CDR3 is TGCGCCAGCAGCTCAACCGGGACAGGAGGTGAAAAACTGTTTTTT. Its protein product is CASSSTGTGGEKLFF.

The chain employs TRBV7-9 and TRBJ2-5, with 12 bases that match TRBD2. The J segment lost 5 bases and the V segment lost 4 bases, leaving 8 bases of the junction unmatched. Germline V gene sequence: CDR1 SEHNR, CDR2 FQNEAQ (reference sequence). This CDR3 has 16 residues. Here the CDR3 reads CASSSRLAGVYETQYF. The CDR3 DNA sequence: TGTGCCAGCAGCTCCCGACTAGCGGGAGTTTACGAGACCCAGTACTTC.

The chain combines TRBV5-4 with TRBJ2-7; a possible D gene is TRBD2 (5 bases). This CDR3 has 14 residues. V lost 2 bases, J lost 2 bases, and 11 bases lay in between. Germline CDR1 is SGHNT and CDR2 is YYREEE (reference sequence). The CDR3: CASSLGLPTYEQYF. In DNA, the CDR3 is TGTGCCAGCAGCTTAGGACTCCCTACCTACGAGCAGTACTTC. Looking up the rest from reference TRBV5-4 and TRBJ2-7 gives the full variable domain: ETGVTQSPTHLIKTRGQQVTLRCSSQSGHNTVSWYQQALGQGPQFIFQYYREEENGRGNFPPRFSGLQFPNYSSELNVNALELDDSALYLCASSLGLPTYEQYFGPGTRLTVT.

This clone was picked up one time. The chain recombines TRBV27 with TRBJ1-1, with 9 bases that match TRBD1. This CDR3 has 15 residues. Germline V gene lookup returns CDR1 MNHEY and CDR2 SMNVEV (reference sequence). V was pared by 4 bases and J by 5 bases, with 8 bases of the junction left unmatched. The CDR3 sequence is CASSWDREAGTEAFF. The CDR3 coding sequence is TGTGCCAGCAGTTGGGACAGGGAGGCAGGGACTGAAGCTTTCTTT.

The genes are TRBV7-2 and TRBJ2-5, with TRBD1 matching 7 bases. Trimming removed 3 bases from V and 4 bases from J; junction bases left unmatched: 8. The CDR3 covers 15 residues. CDR1 and CDR2 (germline): SGHTA, FQGNSA. Here the CDR3 DNA reads TGTGCCAGCAGCTTTAGTCACAGGGGTTCAGAGACCCAGTACTTC. As protein: CASSFSHRGSETQYF.

The chain combines TRBV3-1 (or the pseudogene TRBV3-2) with TRBJ1-4; D call uncertain. The V and J ends lost 3 bases and 8 bases respectively, with 13 bases between them. This CDR3 has 14 amino acids. Germline-derived CDR1 and CDR2 are LGHDT and YNNKEL (reference sequence). CDR3 loop: CASSHEVAGEKLFF. CDR3 bases: TGTGCCAGCAGCCATGAAGTGGCGGGGGAAAAACTGTTTTTT.

This clone was seen a few times. V is TRBV18 and J is TRBJ2-5; 9 positions match TRBD1. Germline CDR1 and CDR2: KGHSH and LQKENI. Trimming removed 3 bases from V and 9 bases from J; junction bases left unmatched: 5. The CDR3 is 13 residues long. The DNA of the CDR3 is TGTGCCAGCTCACCGGGACAGGGCACCCCCCAGTACTTC. Protein: CASSPGQGTPQYF.

The rearrangement uses TRBV27 and TRBJ1-1; D remains ambiguous. There are 15 residues in the CDR3. Germline-derived CDR1 and CDR2 are MNHEY and SMNVEV (reference sequence). The V end was cut by 5 bases, the J end by 4 bases, with 17 bases between. CDR3 in amino acids: CASSPFTGGGTEAFF. Here the CDR3 DNA reads TGTGCCAGCAGTCCCTTTACGGGAGGAGGCACTGAAGCTTTCTTT.

This chain uses TRBV6-4 with TRBJ1-1, with D unresolved. There are 13 residues in the CDR3. CDR1 and CDR2 (germline): MRHNA, SNTAGT. With 4 bases removed from V and 7 bases from J, the gap between germline ends came to 13 bases. As DNA, the CDR3 is TGTGCCAGCAGTGCTAATGGTCTTGGTGAAGCTTTCTTT. Translated: CASSANGLGEAFF.

This clone was observed a single time. The V and J genes are TRBV6-1 and TRBJ1-4; 8 nucleotides align to TRBD1. J lost 15 bases, V lost 0 bases, and 6 bases had no gene match. In germline, CDR1 is MNHNS, CDR2 SASEGT. The CDR3 length is 13 residues. This CDR3 reads CASSEAYTGGVFF. Written as DNA, the CDR3 is TGTGCCAGCAGTGAAGCCTATACAGGGGGTGTGTTTTTT.

The chain is built from TRBV4-2 and TRBJ2-1, with a possible D match to TRBD2 (5 bases). Trimming removed 0 bases from V and 0 bases from J, with 12 bases in between. Looked up from germline, CDR1 is LGHNA and CDR2 is YNFKEQ. The CDR3 loop spans 17 amino acids. Written as DNA, the CDR3 is TGTGCCAGCAGCCAAGATGCAGCCACTAGCTCCTACAATGAGCAGTTCTTC. It specifies CASSQDAATSSYNEQFF.

The chain uses TRBV4-2 and TRBJ1-1, with D tentatively TRBD1 (5 bases). The germline V and J ends were trimmed by 2 bases and 1 base, with 11 bases remaining between them. Germline assignment: CDR1 LGHNA and CDR2 YNFKEQ. The CDR3 is made up of 15 amino acids. In DNA form, the CDR3 reads TGTGCCAGCAGCCAACTACAGACAGAGAACACTGAAGCTTTCTTT. It codes for CASSQLQTENTEAFF.

J is TRBJ2-3 and V is TRBV25-1; tentatively, D is TRBD1 (6 bases). The germline CDR1 and CDR2 sequences are MGHDK and SYGVNS. V was clipped by 1 base and J by 6 bases, with 14 bases between them. The CDR3 length is 15 residues. The CDR3 loop reads CASSELLGAHDTQYF. CDR3 nucleotides: TGTGCCAGCAGTGAATTACTGGGGGCTCATGATACGCAGTATTTT. Filled out from reference TRBV25-1 and TRBJ2-3, the complete variable domain reads EADIYQTPRYLVIGTGKKITLECSQTMGHDKMYWYQQDPGMELHLIHYSYGVNSTEKGDLSSESTVSRIRTEHFPLTLESARPSHTSQYLCASSELLGAHDTQYFGPGTRLTVL.

The chain couples TRBV6-5 to TRBJ2-7, with a weak D call TRBD1 (6 bases). The V gene lost 4 bases and the J gene lost 3 bases, with 13 bases spanning the gap. The germline V gene encodes CDR1 MNHEY and CDR2 SVGAGI. This CDR3 region has 14 residues. For the CDR3, the DNA is TGTGCCAGCAGTTTAGGGGGTACCCTCTACGAGCAGTACTTC. This codes for CASSLGGTLYEQYF.

A remark on this clone: A much bigger clone sits one base away, suggesting this may be a read error. The sample contains more than one DNA sequence encoding this CDR3. V and J are TRBV2 and TRBJ2-1; TRBD2 agrees at 10 bases. The ends lost 6 bases at V and 6 bases at J; junction bases unmatched: 8. Germline V gene data show CDR1 as SNHLY and CDR2 as FYNNEI. The CDR3 sequence is 15 residues long. The CDR3 DNA reads TGTGCCAGCAGCCCCTTAGCGGGAGGAGGCAATGAGCAGTTCTTC. The encoded protein is CASSPLAGGGNEQFF.